One sample yielded the 22 T cell receptor beta chains listed below, sequenced in a study of CD8 T cells in ankylosing spondylitis. General observations from the study: A TCR beta motif of eight highly homologous variants appeared characteristic of ankylosing spondylitis blood.

TCRdb re-called the 5' RACE reads with MiXCR, one entry per CDR3 protein. The table includes 700,000 to 850,000 distinct CDR3 sequences, approximately 12% detected once. These receptors' targets are unknown. The source material was blood, either unsorted or a sorted T cell fraction (not recorded which). The source is a male donor with ankylosing spondylitis.

The chain combines TRBV12-3 or TRBV12-4 with TRBJ2-5; possibly TRBD2 for D (5 bases). This CDR3 contains 13 residues. With 6 bases removed from V and 9 bases from J, the gap between germline ends came to 17 bases. The CDR3 protein is CASSIAGQRAQYF. CDR3 DNA: TGTGCCAGCAGCATCGCGGGCCAGAGGGCCCAGTACTTC.

This clonotype was seen more than once but under ten times. V usage is TRBV12-3 or TRBV12-4 and J usage is TRBJ2-5; no clear D. The CDR3 sequence is 12 residues long. V was trimmed by 3 bases and J by 4 bases, leaving 6 bases between them. As DNA, the CDR3 is TGTGCCAGCAGTTTTTGGGTAGAGACCCAGTACTTC. It yields the protein CASSFWVETQYF.

This clonotype was seen at least ten times. The genes are TRBV10-3 and TRBJ1-6; D perhaps matches TRBD1 (6 bases). Looked up from germline, CDR1 is ENHRY and CDR2 is SYGVKD. Trimming left V 2 bases short and J 9 bases short, with 17 bases between. This CDR3 is 16 amino acids long. This CDR3 reads CAISEGGGGSGSPLHF. CDR3 bases: TGTGCCATCAGTGAGGGCGGTGGGGGCTCTGGTTCACCCCTCCACTTT.

The J gene is TRBJ1-1, the V gene TRBV15; 9 bases are a match to TRBD1. Germline loops: CDR1 LNHNV, CDR2 YYDKDF (reference sequence). CDR3 length equals 16 residues. V shed 3 bases, J shed 6 bases, and the junction held 11 bases outside the gene matches. DNA of the CDR3: TGTGCCACCAGCAGGGAGCTGGACAGGGGTTATCCTGAAGCTTTCTTT. Its protein is CATSRELDRGYPEAFF.

This clonotype was seen only a few times. V and J are TRBV20-1 and TRBJ2-3, with TRBD2 identical over 9 bases. This CDR3 has 15 amino acids. Unmatched junction bases numbered 10, after V lost 3 bases and J lost 6 bases. The germline gives CDR1 DFQATT, CDR2 SNEGSKA (reference sequence). This CDR3 is CSASPNSGGPDTQYF. For the CDR3, the DNA is TGCAGTGCTAGCCCAAATAGCGGGGGACCGGATACGCAGTATTTT.

This clonotype was counted between two and nine times. The CDR3 loop is CASSPPGGAQHF. The CDR3 nucleotides are TGTGCCAGCTCACCACCGGGAGGGGCCCAGCATTTT. The chain carries TRBV18 and TRBJ1-5; D possibly corresponds to TRBD1 (5 bases). The CDR3 is 12 residues long. V lost 0 bases and J lost 11, with 8 bases in between. The germline gives CDR1 KGHSH, CDR2 LQKENI.

This clonotype has only a few counts. The chain uses TRBV6-5 and TRBJ1-2; maybe TRBD1 (5 bases). This CDR3 region has 12 residues. V was clipped by 10 bases and J by 6 bases, with 15 bases between them. Per the germline V gene, CDR1 is MNHEY and CDR2 is SVGAGI. This CDR3 is CATGGYGNGYTF. CDR3 bases: TGTGCCACGGGGGGGTACGGAAATGGCTACACCTTC.

The chain joins TRBV3-1 to TRBJ2-7, with D hard to call. The CDR3 covers 14 residues. Trimming shortened V by 0 bases and J by 3 bases, and 9 bases separated the two germline ends. Germline-derived CDR1 and CDR2 are LGHDT and YNNKEL (reference sequence). CDR3 coding DNA: TGTGCCAGCAGCCAAGAAAGACTCTACTACGAGCAGTACTTC. Translation gives CASSQERLYYEQYF.

Many counts were recorded for this clonotype. The chain has TRBV29-1 and TRBJ2-3; TRBD2 might be the D (6 bases). In germline, CDR1 is SQVTM, CDR2 ANQGSEA. V was trimmed by 7 bases and J by 4 bases, leaving 15 bases between them. This CDR3 is built from 13 residues. CDR3 nucleotides: TGCAGCGGCCTCTTGGGGGGTGCAGATACGCAGTATTTT. Residues: CSGLLGGADTQYF.

This clonotype showed up just a few times. The chain uses TRBV29-1 and TRBJ1-4; 7 nucleotides align to TRBD1. The germline CDR1 and CDR2 sequences are SQVTM and ANQGSEA. This CDR3 contains 15 residues. The V gene end was trimmed by 6 bases and the J gene end by 0 bases; junction bases not matched to a gene: 7. The CDR3 loop reads CSVRPGQPTNEKLFF. Here the CDR3 DNA reads TGCAGCGTCCGCCCGGGACAGCCAACTAATGAAAAACTGTTTTTT.

V gene TRBV10-3 combines with J gene TRBJ1-2; a possible D gene is TRBD1 (5 bases). Deletions cut 3 bases from V and 3 bases from J, with 8 bases between. The length of the CDR3 is 13 residues. Germline V CDR1 and CDR2: ENHRY, SYGVKD. The CDR3 loop reads CAISDWGDYGYTF. In DNA form, the CDR3 reads TGTGCCATCAGTGATTGGGGGGACTATGGCTACACCTTC.

This clonotype was seen more than once but under ten times. The rearrangement uses TRBV12-3 or TRBV12-4 and TRBJ1-1; D uncertain. V lost 3 bases and J 9 bases, leaving 11 bases between the germline ends. There are 12 residues in the CDR3. In DNA form, the CDR3 reads TGTGCCAGCAGTTTCGGCGGACCTAAAGCTTTCTTT. Its translation: CASSFGGPKAFF.

This clonotype was recorded many times. One end of the junction does not line up with germline, which may come from a read error. The CDR3 DNA reads TGTGCCAGCAGCTTAGGGGCGGGGAGGGAGACCCAGTACTTC. This gives the protein CASSLGAGRETQYF. This rearrangement joins TRBV5-1 to TRBJ2-5; the D gene is possibly TRBD2 (6 bases). Germline V gene sequence: CDR1 SGHRS, CDR2 YFSETQ. This CDR3 has 14 amino acids.

This clonotype was recorded many times. V usage is TRBV20-1 and J usage is TRBJ2-3, with D uncertain. Trimming pared 3 bases from V and 0 bases from J, leaving 13 bases between. CDR3 length: 15 amino acids. Germline V lookup: CDR1 DFQATT, CDR2 SNEGSKA (reference sequence). In DNA form, the CDR3 reads TGCAGTGCTAGCCCCCGCAACCCTAGCACAGATACGCAGTATTTT. Residues: CSASPRNPSTDTQYF.

With regard to this clonotype: Since a much larger clone is just one base distant, this may be a read error. The chain has TRBV10-3 and TRBJ1-2; 8 nucleotides agree with TRBD1. The CDR3 has 13 residues. CDR1 is ENHRY and CDR2 is SYGVKD in the germline V gene. CDR3 in DNA: TGTGCCAGCAGTCAGACAGGGGAAAATGGCTACACCTTC. Encoded protein: CASSQTGENGYTF.

This clonotype has more than one count but fewer than ten. V gene TRBV18 combines with J gene TRBJ2-7; 7 bases agree with TRBD1. This CDR3 is built from 15 residues. V lost 4 bases to trimming and J lost 0 bases; unmatched junction nucleotides: 6. Germline V gene data show CDR1 as KGHSH and CDR2 as LQKENI. The CDR3 loop reads CASSLHQGDSYEQYF. CDR3 nucleotide sequence: TGTGCCAGCTCACTACATCAGGGGGACTCCTACGAGCAGTACTTC.

The chain uses TRBV4-2 and TRBJ2-7; 11 positions agree with TRBD2. Germline loops: CDR1 LGHNA, CDR2 YNFKEQ. The J segment lost 3 bases and the V segment lost 4 bases, leaving 8 bases of the junction unmatched. This CDR3 has 16 residues. For the CDR3, the DNA is TGTGCCAGCAGCCCTATGGGACTAGCGGATTACTACGAGCAGTACTTC. Protein: CASSPMGLADYYEQYF.

V gene TRBV7-2 combines with J gene TRBJ2-1, with D unresolved. Trimming removed 0 bases from V and 10 bases from J, with 7 bases in between. Germline CDR1 SGHTA, CDR2 FQGNSA. The CDR3 has 12 residues. Here the CDR3 DNA reads TGTGCCAGCAGCTTAGCGCCGGTGGAGCAGTTCTTC. It specifies CASSLAPVEQFF.

This clonotype was seen more than once but under ten times. This chain links TRBV24-1 with TRBJ2-3; TRBD2 agrees at 14 bases. The CDR3 is 21 amino acids. Looked up from germline, CDR1 is KGHDR and CDR2 is SFDVKD. Trimming at V came to 2 bases and at J to 0 bases, leaving 12 bases not matched to a gene. The CDR3 bases are TGTGCCACCAGTGATTACAGACTAGCGGGGGGGCGTATCCGTAGCACAGATACGCAGTATTTT. Translating it yields CATSDYRLAGGRIRSTDTQYF.

The rearrangement uses TRBV4-2 and TRBJ2-1; D uncertain. Germline-derived CDR1 and CDR2 are LGHNA and YNFKEQ. This CDR3 contains 16 residues. The ends were cut back, 1 base at V and 1 base at J, with 11 bases in the middle. The CDR3 bases are TGTGCCAGCAGCCAAGTATTCCTAGTGTCCTACAATGAGCAGTTCTTC. Encoded protein: CASSQVFLVSYNEQFF.

This clonotype turned up a few times. The chain has TRBV4-2 and TRBJ2-3, with 9 bases fitting TRBD1. Germline CDR1 and CDR2: LGHNA and YNFKEQ. This CDR3 contains 16 residues. The V and J ends lost 5 bases and 6 bases, in that order; junction bases with no gene match: 12. In nucleotides, the CDR3 is TGTGCCAGCAGCGTACAGGGGGCATCTGCATCGGATACGCAGTATTTT. Its translation is CASSVQGASASDTQYF.

V gene TRBV5-5 combines with J gene TRBJ1-2, with D possibly TRBD1 on 6 matching bases. Trimming removed 1 base from V and 10 bases from J, with 17 bases in between. Looked up from germline, CDR1 is SGHKS and CDR2 is YYEKEE (reference sequence). This CDR3 region has 14 residues. CDR3 DNA: TGTGCCAGCAGCTTGAGGGGGGGCCTTGCTCTCTACACCTTC. This sequence encodes CASSLRGGLALYTF. The variable domain in full, with the rest retrieved from reference TRBV5-5 and TRBJ1-2, is DAGVTQSPTHLIKTRGQQVTLRCSPISGHKSVSWYQQVLGQGPQFIFQYYEKEERGRGNFPDRFSARQFPNYSSELNVNALLLGDSALYLCASSLRGGLALYTFGSGTRLTVV.